The 27 T cell receptor beta chains below all came from one sample that was sequenced in a study of T cell repertoires in cytomegalovirus infection. Their specific antigens are unknown. MiXCR was run by TCRdb on the reads, yielding one entry per CDR3 protein. The sample consists of approximately 310,000 distinct CDR3 sequences, 20% to 25% of them appearing once. Sequenced material: cultured PBMCs, taken from culture after CMV antigen stimulation. Every receptor here comes from a human donor in good health (CMV status not recorded). Some clones in this sample may be carry-over from other donors' samples.

This clonotype was recorded a few times. The genes are TRBV6-2 or TRBV6-3 and TRBJ2-7; a possible D gene is TRBD1 (6 bases). V was pared by 8 bases and J by 6 bases, with 17 bases between. This CDR3 has 13 residues. Per germline, CDR1 MNHEY and CDR2 SVGEGT. CDR3 sequence reads: CASFGRGSREQYV. CDR3 coding DNA: TGTGCCAGCTTTGGTAGGGGGTCGCGCGAGCAGTACGTC.

This sequence joins TRBV6-2 or TRBV6-3 and TRBJ1-1; a possible D gene is TRBD1 (6 bases). This CDR3 is built from 14 residues. V lost 2 bases and J lost 5, with 12 bases in between. The V gene's germline CDR1 is MNHEY and CDR2 SVGEGT. This CDR3 is CASSYRGAWTEAFF. CDR3 bases: TGTGCCAGCAGTTACCGGGGGGCTTGGACTGAAGCTTTCTTT.

This clonotype was found a few times. The rearrangement joins TRBV12-3 or TRBV12-4 to TRBJ1-1; D perhaps matches TRBD1 (5 bases). The CDR3 totals 14 residues. Trimming left V 3 bases short and J 3 bases short, with 11 bases between. The CDR3 protein is CASSFTGGDTEAFF. Written as DNA, the CDR3 is TGTGCCAGCAGTTTCACAGGTGGGGACACTGAAGCTTTCTTT.

The chain uses TRBV28 and TRBJ2-1; 8 positions agree with TRBD2. This CDR3 spans 17 amino acids. CDR1 and CDR2 (germline): MDHEN, SYDVKM. Trimming took 3 bases from V and 7 from J; bases not matched to a gene: 14. CDR3 nucleotide sequence: TGTGCCAGCAGTTTCCCCCCGCTTAGCGGGATCCCAAATGAGCAGTTCTTC. It codes for CASSFPPLSGIPNEQFF.

The V gene is TRBV29-1, the J gene TRBJ2-3; D is undetermined. CDR3 length: 12 residues. The V gene lost 6 bases and the J gene lost 6 bases, with 13 bases spanning the gap. Germline loops: CDR1 SQVTM, CDR2 ANQGSEA. The CDR3 here is CSVTVFGDTQYF. The CDR3 DNA is TGCAGCGTCACCGTTTTTGGGGATACGCAGTATTTT.

This clonotype showed up just a few times. V and J are TRBV7-9 and TRBJ2-2, with D perhaps TRBD1 (5 bases). Trimming took off 5 bases at V and 6 bases at J, with 16 bases between the two ends. CDR1 SEHNR and CDR2 FQNEAQ come from the germline V gene (reference sequence). This CDR3 is built from 15 residues. CDR3 DNA sequence: TGTGCCAGCAGCCCTAGGGGAAGAAATTCCGGGGAGCTGTTTTTT. It translates to CASSPRGRNSGELFF. Full variable domain (outside the CDR3, taken from reference TRBV7-9 and TRBJ2-2): DTGVSQNPRHKITKRGQNVTFRCDPISEHNRLYWYRQTLGQGPEFLTYFQNEAQLEKSRLLSDRFSAERPKGSFSTLEIQRTEQGDSAMYLCASSPRGRNSGELFFGEGSRLTVL.

This clonotype was detected only a few times. The rearrangement joins TRBV9 to TRBJ2-5; D may be TRBD1 (6 bases). Germline V gives CDR1 SGDLS, CDR2 YYNGEE. V was cut by 3 bases and J by 3 bases, with 9 bases left in between. This CDR3 is 13 amino acids long. The CDR3 DNA is TGTGCCAGCAGCGCCCGACAGGAAGAGACCCAGTACTTC. Its translation: CASSARQEETQYF.

This clonotype occurred many times. The gene calls are TRBV7-8 and TRBJ2-5; D call uncertain. There are 15 residues in the CDR3. Trimming took off 1 base at V and 2 bases at J, with 11 bases between the two ends. The germline gives CDR1 SGHVS, CDR2 FQNEAQ. This CDR3 is CASSLVPGRQETQYF. The CDR3, as DNA: TGTGCCAGCAGCTTAGTTCCAGGCCGACAAGAGACCCAGTACTTC.

This clonotype occurred once. The chain combines TRBV27 with TRBJ2-1; D not resolved. This CDR3 has 12 residues. The V gene lost 7 bases and the J gene lost 7 bases, with 11 bases spanning the gap. Germline V lookup: CDR1 MNHEY, CDR2 SMNVEV (reference sequence). The CDR3 nucleotides are TGTGCCAGCATTGGGTCTTGGAATGAGCAGTTCTTC. This sequence encodes CASIGSWNEQFF.

The chain has TRBV6-2 or TRBV6-3 and TRBJ1-2, with D possibly being TRBD1 (6 bases). Per the germline V gene, CDR1 is MNHEY and CDR2 is SVGEGT. With 7 bases removed from V and 2 bases from J, the gap between germline ends came to 14 bases. The CDR3 is made up of 14 amino acids. The CDR3 loop reads CASNRQENNYGYTF. For the CDR3, the DNA is TGTGCCAGCAATCGACAGGAAAACAACTATGGCTACACCTTC.

This sequence joins TRBV20-1 and TRBJ2-1; TRBD2 matches 11 bases. This CDR3 is 15 amino acids long. Looked up from germline, CDR1 is DFQATT and CDR2 is SNEGSKA (reference sequence). J lost 8 bases, V lost 5 bases, and 11 bases had no gene match. This chain's CDR3 is CSAFGTSGSPYEQFF. The CDR3 DNA is TGCAGTGCTTTCGGTACTAGCGGGAGTCCCTATGAGCAGTTCTTC.

This clonotype was seen at least ten times. The chain uses TRBV12-3 or TRBV12-4 and TRBJ1-4, with D unresolved. CDR3 size: 16 residues. V gave up 6 bases and J gave up 4 bases, with 18 bases separating them. CDR3 nucleotide sequence: TGTGCCAGCAGCCATACGGGTGCGAGGATTAATGAAAAACTGTTTTTT. It specifies CASSHTGARINEKLFF.

V gene TRBV29-1 combines with J gene TRBJ1-1; D may be TRBD1 (6 bases). Germline assignment: CDR1 SQVTM and CDR2 ANQGSEA. The V end was cut by 6 bases, the J end by 7 bases, with 21 bases between. The CDR3 is made up of 14 amino acids. The DNA for the CDR3 is TGCAGCGTCGCACGACAGGTCGGGTATGGTGAAGCTTTCTTT. Its protein is CSVARQVGYGEAFF.

The J gene is TRBJ2-5, the V gene TRBV28, with 13 positions matching TRBD2. The CDR3 covers 16 residues. CDR1 and CDR2 (germline): MDHEN, SYDVKM. V lost 5 bases, J lost 4 bases, and 7 bases stayed unmatched. The CDR3 sequence: CASSLGLAGVAETQYF. The DNA of the CDR3 is TGTGCCAGCAGTCTAGGACTAGCGGGAGTTGCAGAGACCCAGTACTTC.

V usage is TRBV7-9 and J usage is TRBJ2-1, with 9 bases fitting TRBD2. V trimming: 2 bases; J trimming: 0 bases; junction bases outside the gene matches: 11. Germline V gene sequence: CDR1 SEHNR, CDR2 FQNEAQ (reference sequence). This CDR3 region has 19 residues. The CDR3: CASSLQGLAGPSSYNEQFF. CDR3 sequence (DNA): TGTGCCAGCAGCTTACAGGGGCTAGCGGGACCGTCCTCCTACAATGAGCAGTTCTTC.

The V gene is TRBV7-8, the J gene TRBJ2-2; TRBD2 aligns across 11 bases. The V segment lost 3 bases and the J segment 11 bases; nucleotides outside the gene matches: 8. CDR3 length equals 15 residues. Germline CDR1 is SGHVS and CDR2 is FQNEAQ. As DNA, the CDR3 is TGTGCCAGCAGCTTCGTCACTAGCGGGAGCGGTGAGCTGTTTTTT. It is translated as CASSFVTSGSGELFF.

This clonotype was counted once. This chain joins TRBV20-1 and TRBJ1-5; D is unclear. The CDR3 contains 12 residues. Trimming shortened V by 4 bases and J by 0 bases, and 4 bases separated the two germline ends. In germline, CDR1 is DFQATT, CDR2 SNEGSKA (reference sequence). The CDR3 DNA sequence: TGCAGTGCTATAACTAGCAATCAGCCCCAGCATTTT. Translating gives CSAITSNQPQHF.

This chain joins TRBV19 and TRBJ2-7; D is uncertain. The V and J ends lost 3 bases and 0 bases respectively, with 6 bases between them. The length of the CDR3 is 13 residues. CDR1 and CDR2 from the germline V gene are LNHDA and SQIVND (reference sequence). As DNA, the CDR3 is TGTGCCAGTAGTATTTCCTACTCCTACGAGCAGTACTTC. Translating gives CASSISYSYEQYF. Filled out from reference TRBV19 and TRBJ2-7, the complete variable domain reads DGGITQSPKYLFRKEGQNVTLSCEQNLNHDAMYWYRQDPGQGLRLIYYSQIVNDFQKGDIAEGYSVSREKKESFPLTVTSAQKNPTAFYLCASSISYSYEQYFGPGTRLTVT.

This clonotype was found a few times. V usage is TRBV12-3 or TRBV12-4 and J usage is TRBJ2-5; 10 bases align to TRBD2. The V gene end was trimmed by 5 bases and the J gene end by 5 bases; junction bases not matched to a gene: 11. This CDR3 region has 16 residues. The CDR3 is CASSRAGTSVDETQYF. The CDR3 DNA sequence: TGTGCCAGCAGTCGAGCCGGGACTAGCGTCGATGAGACCCAGTACTTC.

V gene TRBV7-2 combines with J gene TRBJ2-5, with TRBD1 identical over 9 bases. This CDR3 contains 13 residues. CDR1 is SGHTA, CDR2 FQGNSA, per germline. J was trimmed by 5 bases and V by 7 bases; bases with no gene match: 5. The CDR3 sequence is CASTTGTGETQYF. CDR3 DNA: TGTGCCAGCACCACCGGGACAGGGGAGACCCAGTACTTC.

The chain joins TRBV29-1 to TRBJ2-7; the match to TRBD1 covers 8 bases. CDR1 is SQVTM and CDR2 is ANQGSEA in the germline V gene. The CDR3 is 12 amino acids. Unmatched junction bases numbered 1, after V lost 5 bases and J lost 1 base. This chain's CDR3 is CSVYRGSYEQYF. In DNA, the CDR3 is TGCAGCGTTTACAGGGGGTCCTACGAGCAGTACTTC.

This sequence joins TRBV6-5 and TRBJ1-1; no clear D. The germline gives CDR1 MNHEY, CDR2 SVGAGI. Trimming removed 0 bases at V and 0 bases at J, with 5 bases between. This CDR3 is built from 14 residues. The CDR3 region is CASSYSELNTEAFF. CDR3 nucleotide sequence: TGTGCCAGCAGTTACTCAGAACTGAACACTGAAGCTTTCTTT.

The chain employs TRBV20-1 and TRBJ2-1; 8 positions match TRBD2. J was trimmed by 7 bases and V by 4 bases; bases with no gene match: 18. From germline, CDR1 is DFQATT and CDR2 SNEGSKA (reference sequence). There are 17 residues in the CDR3. CDR3 coding DNA: TGCAGTGCTATGCTCTTGTCCACCGTGCGGGAGGAAAATGAGCAGTTCTTC. Amino acids: CSAMLLSTVREENEQFF.

The rearrangement uses TRBV5-6 and TRBJ1-2; TRBD1 is a possible D gene (6 bases). The V end was cut by 4 bases, the J end by 2 bases, with 15 bases between. The length of the CDR3 is 15 residues. The germline CDR1 and CDR2 sequences are SGHDT and YYEEEE. The CDR3 DNA reads TGTGCCAGCAGCAGGGTAGGGGGGATCAACTATGGCTACACCTTC. It specifies CASSRVGGINYGYTF.

Ten or more counts support this clonotype. V and J are TRBV7-2 and TRBJ2-5; tentative D call: TRBD1 (6 bases). Germline V gene data show CDR1 as SGHTA and CDR2 as FQGNSA. V was clipped by 6 bases and J by 1 base, with 12 bases between them. This CDR3 comprises 14 residues. The CDR3 loop reads CASRPDRFQETQYF. The CDR3 nucleotides read TGTGCCAGCAGACCCGACAGGTTCCAAGAGACCCAGTACTTC.

This clonotype was found once. A much larger clone lies a single base off, so this may be a read error. The rearrangement links TRBV6-5 to TRBJ1-2, with D hard to call. Trimming removed 7 bases from V and 1 base from J, with 10 bases in between. The CDR3 consists of 13 residues. Germline lookup yields CDR1 MNHEY and CDR2 SVGAGI. The CDR3 region is CASNQTDNYGYTF. The CDR3 DNA is TGTGCCAGCAATCAAACAGATAACTATGGCTACACCTTC.

The chain recombines TRBV19 with TRBJ2-1, with 9 bases lining up with TRBD2. CDR3 size: 17 residues. Trimming cost V 3 bases and J 0 bases; bases outside gene matches: 6. From germline, CDR1 is LNHDA and CDR2 SQIVND (reference sequence). CDR3 in amino acids: CASSMTGLAGSYNEQFF. DNA of the CDR3: TGTGCCAGTAGTATGACGGGACTAGCCGGCTCCTACAATGAGCAGTTCTTC.